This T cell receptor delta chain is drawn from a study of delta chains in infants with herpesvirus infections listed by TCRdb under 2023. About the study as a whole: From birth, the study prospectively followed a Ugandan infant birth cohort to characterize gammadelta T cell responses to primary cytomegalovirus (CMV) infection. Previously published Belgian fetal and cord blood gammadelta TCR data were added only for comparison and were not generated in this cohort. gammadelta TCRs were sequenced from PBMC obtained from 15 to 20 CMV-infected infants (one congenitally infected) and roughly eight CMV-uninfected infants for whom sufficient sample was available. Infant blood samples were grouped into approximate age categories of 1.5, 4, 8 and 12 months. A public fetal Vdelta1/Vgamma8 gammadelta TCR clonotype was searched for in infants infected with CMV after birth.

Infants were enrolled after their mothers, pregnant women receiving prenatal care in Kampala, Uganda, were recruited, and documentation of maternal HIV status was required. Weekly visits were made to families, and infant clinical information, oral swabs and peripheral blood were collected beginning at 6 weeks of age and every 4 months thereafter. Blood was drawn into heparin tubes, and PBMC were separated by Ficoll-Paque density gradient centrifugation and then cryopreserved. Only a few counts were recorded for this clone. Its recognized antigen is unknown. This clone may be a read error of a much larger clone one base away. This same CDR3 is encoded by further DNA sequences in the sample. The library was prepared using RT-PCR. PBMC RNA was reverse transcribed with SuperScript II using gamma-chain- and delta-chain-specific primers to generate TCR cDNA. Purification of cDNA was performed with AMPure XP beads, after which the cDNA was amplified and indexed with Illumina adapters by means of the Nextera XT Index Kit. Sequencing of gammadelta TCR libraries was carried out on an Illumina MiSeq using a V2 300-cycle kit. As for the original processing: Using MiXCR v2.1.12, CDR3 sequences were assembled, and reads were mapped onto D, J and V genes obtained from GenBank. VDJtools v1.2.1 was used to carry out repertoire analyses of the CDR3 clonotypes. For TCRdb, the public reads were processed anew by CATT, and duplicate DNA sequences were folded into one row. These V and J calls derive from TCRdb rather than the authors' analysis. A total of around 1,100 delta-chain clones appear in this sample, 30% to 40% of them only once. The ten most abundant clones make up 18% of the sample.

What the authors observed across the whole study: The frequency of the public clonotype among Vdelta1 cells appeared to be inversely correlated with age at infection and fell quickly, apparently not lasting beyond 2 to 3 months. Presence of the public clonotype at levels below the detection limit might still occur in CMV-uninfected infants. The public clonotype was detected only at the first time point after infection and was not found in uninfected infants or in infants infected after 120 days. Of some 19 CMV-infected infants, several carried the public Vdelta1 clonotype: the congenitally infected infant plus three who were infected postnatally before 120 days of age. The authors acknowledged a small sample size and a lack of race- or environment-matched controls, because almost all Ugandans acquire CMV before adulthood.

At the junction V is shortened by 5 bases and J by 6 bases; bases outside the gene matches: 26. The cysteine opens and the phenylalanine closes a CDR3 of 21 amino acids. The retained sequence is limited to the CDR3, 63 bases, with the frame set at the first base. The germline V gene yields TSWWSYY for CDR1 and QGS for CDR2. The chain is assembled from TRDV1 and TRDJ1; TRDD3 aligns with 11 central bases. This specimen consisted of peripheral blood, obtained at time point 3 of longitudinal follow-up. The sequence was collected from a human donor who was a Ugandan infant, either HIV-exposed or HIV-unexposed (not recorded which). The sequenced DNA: TGTGCTCTTGGGTTCCTCGTTACGGCTTGGGGGATACGCCTGGACCCGCATAAACTCATCTTT. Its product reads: CALGFLVTAWGIRLDPHKLIF.